The T cell receptor (beta chain) under discussion was sequenced for a study of blood T cells in healthy people across ages. Findings and caveats of the study: Donor CMV status, an unknown factor, possibly confounded changes in expanded clonotypes. More naive CD4+ cells and higher diversity were found in long-lived than in aged donors.

Using a J-beta primer mix together with a sample-barcoded 5' primer, a second PCR was run for roughly 6 to 11 cycles. TCRdb passed the 5' RACE reads through MiXCR, listing each CDR3 protein once. The data hold some 1.6 million distinct CDR3 sequences, with roughly a third observed a single time. To note about this clonotype: Its antigen remains unidentified.

CDR3 length: 17 amino acids. Trimming removed 3 bases from V and 0 bases from J; junction bases left unmatched: 11. Germline CDR1 SGDLS, CDR2 YYNGEE. The V and J genes are TRBV9 and TRBJ1-1; 7 bases map to TRBD1. The sequenced material came from blood. The receptor's source is a woman in her 30s in good health. The chain's CDR3 is CASSDGTVTEMNTEAFF. The CDR3 bases are TGTGCCAGCAGCGACGGGACAGTCACCGAAATGAACACTGAAGCTTTCTTT.